The 15 T cell receptor beta chains reported below all come from one sample, sequenced in a study of blood T cell repertoires in COVID-19. Sequencing used immunoSEQ multiplex PCR; TCRdb keeps in-frame clones, though not all of them. The repertoire includes about 260,000 clones, over 80% of them detected once, and around 0.8% sits in the top ten. Sequenced input: PBMCs or T cells enriched from blood (not recorded which). The receptors were sampled from a man aged 45 to 65 who had been exposed to COVID-19.

The rearrangement joins TRBV29-1 to TRBJ1-2; D unresolved. With 3 bases removed from V and 6 bases from J, the gap between germline ends came to 8 bases. The CDR3 runs 11 residues. Germline V gene lookup returns CDR1 SQVTM and CDR2 ANQGSEA. CDR3 amino acids: CSVDRLDGYTF. The CDR3 DNA reads as TGCAGCGTTGACAGGTTAGATGGCTACACCTTC.

On this clone itself: The same CDR3 is also encoded by other DNA sequences in this sample. This chain uses TRBV2 with TRBJ1-5; 11 bases agree with TRBD1. In germline, CDR1 is SNHLY, CDR2 FYNNEI. The CDR3 totals 14 residues. J lost 4 bases, V lost 6 bases, and 2 bases had no gene match. CDR3 coding DNA: TGTGCCAGCAGCGGGGACAGGGGGAATCAGCCCCAGCATTTT. Amino acid sequence: CASSGDRGNQPQHF.

CDR3 sequence (DNA): TGTGCCAGCACCCGAGGTACAGGTGTTGGCTACACCTTC. Translated, it gives CASTRGTGVGYTF. V and J are TRBV27 and TRBJ1-2, with D perhaps TRBD1 (5 bases). The germline gives CDR1 MNHEY, CDR2 SMNVEV (reference sequence). CDR3 length equals 13 residues. V shed 7 bases and J shed 7 bases, with 16 bases lying between them.

Written as DNA, the CDR3 is TGCGCCAGCAGCTTGGATCCTCGGGGGTTCGGGCAGCCCCAGCATTTT. It encodes CASSLDPRGFGQPQHF. The genes are TRBV5-1 and TRBJ1-5, with D perhaps TRBD1 (5 bases). From germline, CDR1 is SGHRS and CDR2 YFSETQ. The V and J ends lost 0 bases and 7 bases respectively, with 17 bases between them. CDR3 length equals 16 residues.

The chain couples TRBV28 to TRBJ1-2, with 7 bases matching TRBD1. The CDR3 consists of 14 residues. In germline, CDR1 is MDHEN, CDR2 SYDVKM. J lost 4 bases, V lost 5 bases, and 7 bases had no gene match. CDR3 bases: TGTGCCAGCAGTCGGAAGGACAGGATCTATGGCTACACCTTC. Amino acid sequence: CASSRKDRIYGYTF.

The rearrangement uses TRBV3-1 (or the pseudogene TRBV3-2) and TRBJ2-1; D unclear. V was cut by 0 bases and J by 5 bases, with 8 bases left in between. The length of the CDR3 is 14 residues. The V gene's germline CDR1 is LGHDT and CDR2 YNNKEL (reference sequence). The CDR3 coding sequence is TGTGCCAGCAGCCAAGAGACTCAACACAATGAGCAGTTCTTC. It encodes CASSQETQHNEQFF.

This chain uses TRBV21-1 with TRBJ2-7; TRBD2 was called by the table and not checked on the DNA. TRBV21-1 is a pseudogene. The CDR3 contains 18 residues. This CDR3 is CAQPGQIERGRPDYEQYV. The CDR3 DNA sequence: TGTGCACAACCGGGACAGATCGAGCGGGGGCGACCGGACTACGAGCAGTACGTC.

The chain carries TRBV10-2 and TRBJ1-3, with a tentative D call TRBD1 (5 bases). The CDR3 has 13 amino acids. Germline V gives CDR1 WSHSY, CDR2 SAAADI. V gave up 11 bases and J gave up 4 bases, with 15 bases separating them. CDR3 nucleotides: TGCGCCTCCGCCAGGGTGGGGGGAAACACCATATATTTT. Translating gives CASARVGGNTIYF.

The sample holds one count of this clone. The chain employs TRBV28 and TRBJ2-7; TRBD2 matches at 7 bases. The germline V gene has CDR1 MDHEN and CDR2 SYDVKM. This CDR3 has 16 residues. The ends lost 1 base at V and 7 bases at J; junction bases unmatched: 13. CDR3 DNA sequence: TGTGCCAGCAGTTTATACGCCTCTGGGGGGGAAGGGGAGCAGTACGTC. Protein sequence: CASSLYASGGEGEQYV.

The chain employs TRBV28 and TRBJ2-1; TRBD2 might be the D (5 bases). Germline loops: CDR1 MDHEN, CDR2 SYDVKM. Trimming cost V 3 bases and J 7 bases, with 16 bases left between them. This CDR3 has 15 amino acids. CDR3 sequence reads: CASSFPGEERNEQFF. DNA of the CDR3: TGTGCCAGCAGTTTCCCCGGGGAAGAAAGGAATGAGCAGTTCTTC.

The chain carries TRBV5-4 and TRBJ1-2; perhaps TRBD1 as D (5 bases). V was clipped by 4 bases and J by 7 bases, with 20 bases between them. The CDR3 is 15 residues long. Germline V gene data show CDR1 as SGHNT and CDR2 as YYREEE (reference sequence). In DNA, the CDR3 is TGTGCCAGCAGCCCCTTGGGGGGGATGCAGACTGGCTACACCTTC. Encoded protein: CASSPLGGMQTGYTF.

This clone is medium-sized. This chain connects TRBV2 to TRBJ1-5, with TRBD1 matching over 7 bases. CDR3 length equals 13 residues. V was pared by 7 bases and J by 8 bases, with 8 bases of the junction left unmatched. Germline CDR1 is SNHLY and CDR2 is FYNNEI. This CDR3 reads CASTVGRGKPQHF. The DNA for the CDR3 is TGTGCCAGCACCGTGGGCAGGGGGAAGCCCCAGCATTTT.

The chain joins TRBV10-3 to TRBJ1-3; TRBD1 aligns across 7 bases. With 11 bases clipped from V and 0 bases from J, the junction kept 10 bases outside the gene matches. The CDR3 covers 15 residues. In germline, CDR1 is ENHRY, CDR2 SYGVKD. In DNA form, the CDR3 reads TGTGCCGCCAAGGGGACAGAGCTCTCTGGAAACACCATATATTTT. It yields the protein CAAKGTELSGNTIYF.

The chain employs TRBV3-1 (or the pseudogene TRBV3-2) and TRBJ1-2; no clear D. This CDR3 contains 15 residues. Germline CDR1 is LGHDT and CDR2 is YNNKEL (reference sequence). V was clipped by 3 bases and J by 8 bases, with 19 bases between them. CDR3 DNA: TGTGCCAGCAGCCAGAGAGGAATCCGGGATCCAGGCTACACCTTC. Encoded protein: CASSQRGIRDPGYTF.

J is TRBJ1-2 and V is TRBV7-8; TRBD1 is a possible D gene (5 bases). The CDR3 consists of 15 residues. V was trimmed by 1 base and J by 4 bases, leaving 13 bases between them. Per the germline V gene, CDR1 is SGHVS and CDR2 is FQNEAQ. CDR3 in amino acids: CASSLETNRGYGYTF. CDR3 sequence (DNA): TGTGCCAGCAGCTTAGAGACCAATAGGGGCTATGGCTACACCTTC.